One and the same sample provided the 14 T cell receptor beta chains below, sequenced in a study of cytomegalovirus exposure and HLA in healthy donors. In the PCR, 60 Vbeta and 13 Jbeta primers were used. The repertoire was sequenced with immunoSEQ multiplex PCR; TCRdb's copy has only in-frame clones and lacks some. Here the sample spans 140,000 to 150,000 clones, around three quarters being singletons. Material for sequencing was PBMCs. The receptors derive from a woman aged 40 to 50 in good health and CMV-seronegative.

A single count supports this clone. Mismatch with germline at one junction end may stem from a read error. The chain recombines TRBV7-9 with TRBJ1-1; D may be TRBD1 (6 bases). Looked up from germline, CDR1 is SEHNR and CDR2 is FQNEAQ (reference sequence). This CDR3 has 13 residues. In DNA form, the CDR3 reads TGTTCCAGCAGCTTAGCGGGGGCCCTTGAAGCTTTCTTT. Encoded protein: CSSSLAGALEAFF.

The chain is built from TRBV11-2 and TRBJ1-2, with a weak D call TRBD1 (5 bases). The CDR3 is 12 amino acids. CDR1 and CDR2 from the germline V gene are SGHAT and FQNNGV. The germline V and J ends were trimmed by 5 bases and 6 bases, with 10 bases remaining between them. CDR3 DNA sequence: TGTGCCAGCAGCCGGGGGGGAGATGGCTACACCTTC. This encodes CASSRGGDGYTF.

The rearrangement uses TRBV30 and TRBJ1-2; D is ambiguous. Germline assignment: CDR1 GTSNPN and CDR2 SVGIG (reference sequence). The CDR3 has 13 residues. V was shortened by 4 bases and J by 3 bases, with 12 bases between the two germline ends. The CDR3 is CAWTYGGDYGYTF. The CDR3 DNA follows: TGTGCCTGGACGTACGGTGGTGACTATGGCTACACCTTC.

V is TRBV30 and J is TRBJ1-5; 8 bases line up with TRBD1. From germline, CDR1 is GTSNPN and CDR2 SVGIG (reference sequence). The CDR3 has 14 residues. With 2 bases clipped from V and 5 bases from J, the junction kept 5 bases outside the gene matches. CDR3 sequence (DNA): TGTGCCTGGAGTAGGGGACAGGTGGATCAGCCCCAGCATTTT. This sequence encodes CAWSRGQVDQPQHF.

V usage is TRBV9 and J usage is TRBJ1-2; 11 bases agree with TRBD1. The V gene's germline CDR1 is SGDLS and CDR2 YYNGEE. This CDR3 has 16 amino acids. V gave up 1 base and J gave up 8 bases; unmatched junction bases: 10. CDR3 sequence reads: CASSVFLRTGGEGYTF. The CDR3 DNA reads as TGTGCCAGCAGCGTATTCCTGAGGACAGGGGGCGAAGGCTACACCTTC.

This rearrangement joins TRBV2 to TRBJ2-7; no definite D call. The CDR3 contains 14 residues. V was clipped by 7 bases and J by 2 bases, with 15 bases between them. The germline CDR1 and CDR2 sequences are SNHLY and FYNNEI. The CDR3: CASKPFLLPYEQYF. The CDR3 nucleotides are TGTGCCAGCAAGCCTTTCTTACTTCCCTACGAGCAGTACTTC.

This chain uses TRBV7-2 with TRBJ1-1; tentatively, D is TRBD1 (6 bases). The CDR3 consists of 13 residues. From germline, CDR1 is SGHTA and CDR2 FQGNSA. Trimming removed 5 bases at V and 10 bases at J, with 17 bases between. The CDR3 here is CASSPGTEGGAFF. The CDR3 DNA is TGTGCCAGCAGCCCGGGGACGGAAGGGGGAGCTTTCTTT. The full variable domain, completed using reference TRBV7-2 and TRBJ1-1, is GAGVSQSPSNKVTEKGKDVELRCDPISGHTALYWYRQSLGQGLEFLIYFQGNSAPDKSGLPSDRFSAERTGGSVSTLTIQRTQQEDSAVYLCASSPGTEGGAFFGQGTRLTVV.

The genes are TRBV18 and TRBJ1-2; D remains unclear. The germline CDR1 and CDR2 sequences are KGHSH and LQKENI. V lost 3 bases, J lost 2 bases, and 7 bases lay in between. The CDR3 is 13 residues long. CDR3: CASSPGRNYGYTF. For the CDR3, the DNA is TGTGCCAGCTCACCGGGCAGGAACTATGGCTACACCTTC.

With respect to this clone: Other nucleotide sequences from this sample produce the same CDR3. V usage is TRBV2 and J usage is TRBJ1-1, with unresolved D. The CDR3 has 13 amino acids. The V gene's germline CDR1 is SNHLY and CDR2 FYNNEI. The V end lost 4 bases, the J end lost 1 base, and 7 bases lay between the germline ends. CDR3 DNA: TGTGCCAGCAGTGGACAAGCGAACACTGAAGCTTTCTTT. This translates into CASSGQANTEAFF.

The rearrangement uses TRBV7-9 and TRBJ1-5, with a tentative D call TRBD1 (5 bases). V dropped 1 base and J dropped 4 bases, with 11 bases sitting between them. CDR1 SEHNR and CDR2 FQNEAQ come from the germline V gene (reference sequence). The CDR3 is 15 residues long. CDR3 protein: CASSLGQTPNQPQHF. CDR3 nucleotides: TGTGCCAGCAGCTTAGGACAGACTCCAAATCAGCCCCAGCATTTT.

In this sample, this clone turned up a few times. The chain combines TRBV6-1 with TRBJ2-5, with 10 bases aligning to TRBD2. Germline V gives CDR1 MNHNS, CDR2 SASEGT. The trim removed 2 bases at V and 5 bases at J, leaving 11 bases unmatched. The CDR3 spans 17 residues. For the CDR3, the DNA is TGTGCCAGCAGTGAAAATAGCGGGAGGTCCCTAGGGGAGACCCAGTACTTC. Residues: CASSENSGRSLGETQYF.

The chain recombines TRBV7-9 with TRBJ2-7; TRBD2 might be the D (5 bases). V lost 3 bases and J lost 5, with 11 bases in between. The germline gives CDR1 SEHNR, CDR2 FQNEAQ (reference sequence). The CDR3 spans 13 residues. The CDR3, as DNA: TGTGCCAGCAGCTTTGGGGAGATCAACGAGCAGTACTTC. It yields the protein CASSFGEINEQYF.

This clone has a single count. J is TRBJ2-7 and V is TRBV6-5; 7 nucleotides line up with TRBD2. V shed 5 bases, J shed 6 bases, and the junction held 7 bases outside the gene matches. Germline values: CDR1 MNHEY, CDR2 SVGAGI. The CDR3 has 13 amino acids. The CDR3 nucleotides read TGTGCCAGCAGTACCTATGGGGGGGTCGAGCAGTACTTC. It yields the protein CASSTYGGVEQYF.

CDR3 nucleotide sequence: TGTGCCAGCAGCTTAGACCTAAACTATGGCTACACCTTC. Protein sequence: CASSLDLNYGYTF. This chain links TRBV7-9 with TRBJ1-2; D is unclear. The V gene's germline CDR1 is SEHNR and CDR2 FQNEAQ (reference sequence). CDR3 size: 13 residues. Trimming cost V 1 base and J 2 bases, with 5 bases left between them. Full variable domain (rest looked up from reference TRBV7-9 and TRBJ1-2): DTGVSQNPRHKITKRGQNVTFRCDPISEHNRLYWYRQTLGQGPEFLTYFQNEAQLEKSRLLSDRFSAERPKGSFSTLEIQRTEQGDSAMYLCASSLDLNYGYTFGSGTRLTVV.